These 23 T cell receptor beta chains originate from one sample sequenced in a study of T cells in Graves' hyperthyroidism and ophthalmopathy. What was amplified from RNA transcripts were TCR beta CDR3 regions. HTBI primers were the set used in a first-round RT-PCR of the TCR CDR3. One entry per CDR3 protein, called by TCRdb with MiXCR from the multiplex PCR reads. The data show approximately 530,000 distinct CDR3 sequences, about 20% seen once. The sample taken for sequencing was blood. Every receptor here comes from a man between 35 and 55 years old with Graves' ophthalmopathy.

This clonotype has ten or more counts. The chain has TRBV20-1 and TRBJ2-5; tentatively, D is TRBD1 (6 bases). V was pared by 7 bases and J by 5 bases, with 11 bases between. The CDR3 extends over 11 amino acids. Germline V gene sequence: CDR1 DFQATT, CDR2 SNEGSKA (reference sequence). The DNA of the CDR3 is TGCAGTGGGGGGCGCGCGGAGACCCAGTACTTC. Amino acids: CSGGRAETQYF.

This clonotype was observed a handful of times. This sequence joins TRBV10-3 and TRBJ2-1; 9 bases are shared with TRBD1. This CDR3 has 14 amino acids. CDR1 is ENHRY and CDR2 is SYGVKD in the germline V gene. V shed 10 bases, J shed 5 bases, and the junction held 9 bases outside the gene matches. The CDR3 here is CASLAGTGHNEQFF. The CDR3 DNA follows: TGTGCCAGTTTAGCCGGGACAGGGCACAATGAGCAGTTCTTC.

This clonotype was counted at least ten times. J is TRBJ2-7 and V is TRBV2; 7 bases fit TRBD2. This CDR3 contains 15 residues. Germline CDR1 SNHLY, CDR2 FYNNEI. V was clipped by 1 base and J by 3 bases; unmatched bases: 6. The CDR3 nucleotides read TGTGCCAGCAGTGAAGGTCGGCGGGAGAGCTACGAGCAGTACTTC. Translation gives CASSEGRRESYEQYF.

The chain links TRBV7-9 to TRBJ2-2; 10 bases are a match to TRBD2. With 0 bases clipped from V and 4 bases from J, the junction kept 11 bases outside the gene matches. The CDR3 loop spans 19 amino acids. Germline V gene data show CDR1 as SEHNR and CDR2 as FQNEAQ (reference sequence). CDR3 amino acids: CASSLAASGRARGTGELFF. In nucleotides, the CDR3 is TGTGCCAGCAGCTTAGCTGCCAGCGGGAGGGCCAGAGGCACCGGGGAGCTGTTTTTT.

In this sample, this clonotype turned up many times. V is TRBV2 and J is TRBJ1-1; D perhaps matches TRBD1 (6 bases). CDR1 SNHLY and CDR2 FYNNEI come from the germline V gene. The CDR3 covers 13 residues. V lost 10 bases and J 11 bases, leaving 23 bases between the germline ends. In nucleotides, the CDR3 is TGTGCCACCCGACCCCCTTGGACAGTCGAGGCTTTCTTT. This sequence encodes CATRPPWTVEAFF.

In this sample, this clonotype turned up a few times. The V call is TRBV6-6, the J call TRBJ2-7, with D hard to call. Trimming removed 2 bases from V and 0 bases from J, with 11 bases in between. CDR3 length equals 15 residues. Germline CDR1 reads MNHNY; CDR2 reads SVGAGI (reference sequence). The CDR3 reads CASSYGAYSSYEQYF. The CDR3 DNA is TGTGCCAGCAGTTACGGAGCGTACAGCTCCTACGAGCAGTACTTC.

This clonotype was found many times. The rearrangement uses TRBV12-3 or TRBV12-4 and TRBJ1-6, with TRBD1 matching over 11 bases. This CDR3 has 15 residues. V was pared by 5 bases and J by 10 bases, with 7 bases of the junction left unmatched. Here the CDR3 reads CASSLRTGGKSPLHF. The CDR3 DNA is TGTGCCAGCAGTCTCCGGACAGGGGGCAAATCACCCCTCCACTTT.

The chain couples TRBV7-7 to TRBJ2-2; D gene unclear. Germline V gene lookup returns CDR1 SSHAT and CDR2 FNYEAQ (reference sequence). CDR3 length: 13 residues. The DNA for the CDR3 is TGTGCTAGTACAGACGGGAACACCGGGGAGCTGTTTTTT. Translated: CASTDGNTGELFF.

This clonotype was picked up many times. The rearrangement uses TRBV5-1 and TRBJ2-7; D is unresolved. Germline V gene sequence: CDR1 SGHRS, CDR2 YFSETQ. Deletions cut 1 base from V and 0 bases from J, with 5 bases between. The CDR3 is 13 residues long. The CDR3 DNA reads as TGCGCCAGCAGCTTGAGCAGCTCCTACGAGCAGTACTTC. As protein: CASSLSSSYEQYF.

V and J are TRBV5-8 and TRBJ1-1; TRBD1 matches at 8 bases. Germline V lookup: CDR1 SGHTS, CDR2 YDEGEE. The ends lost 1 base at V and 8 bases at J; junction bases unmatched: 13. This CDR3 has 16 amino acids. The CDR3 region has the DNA TGTGCCAGCAGCTTGAGGGGGGCCAGGGGGCTTTCCGAAGCTTTCTTT. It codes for CASSLRGARGLSEAFF.

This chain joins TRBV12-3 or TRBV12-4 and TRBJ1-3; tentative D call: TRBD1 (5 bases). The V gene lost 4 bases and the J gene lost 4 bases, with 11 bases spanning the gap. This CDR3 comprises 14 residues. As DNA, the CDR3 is TGTGCCAGCAGTTCCCACAGGAGCGGAAACACCATATATTTT. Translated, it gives CASSSHRSGNTIYF.

The CDR3 DNA reads as TGTGCCATCAGGGATGGGACTAGCGGAAACAATGAGCAGTTCTTC. This translates into CAIRDGTSGNNEQFF. The gene calls are TRBV10-3 and TRBJ2-1, with 11 bases that match TRBD2. Trimming took 6 bases from V and 5 from J; bases not matched to a gene: 6. CDR1 and CDR2 from the germline V gene are ENHRY and SYGVKD. The CDR3 length is 15 residues.

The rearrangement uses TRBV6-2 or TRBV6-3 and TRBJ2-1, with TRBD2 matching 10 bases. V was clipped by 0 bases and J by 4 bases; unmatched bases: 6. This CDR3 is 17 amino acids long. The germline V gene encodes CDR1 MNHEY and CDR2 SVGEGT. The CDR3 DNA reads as TGTGCCAGCAGTTACTCGATAGCGGGGGGCCAATACAATGAGCAGTTCTTC. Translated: CASSYSIAGGQYNEQFF.

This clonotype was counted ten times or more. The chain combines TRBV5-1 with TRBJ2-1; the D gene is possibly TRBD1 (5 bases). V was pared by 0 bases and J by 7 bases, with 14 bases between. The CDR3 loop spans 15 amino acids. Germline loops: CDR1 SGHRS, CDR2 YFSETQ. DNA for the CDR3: TGCGCCAGCAGCTTGGCAGGGAACCCCCAGAATGAGCAGTTCTTC. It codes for CASSLAGNPQNEQFF.

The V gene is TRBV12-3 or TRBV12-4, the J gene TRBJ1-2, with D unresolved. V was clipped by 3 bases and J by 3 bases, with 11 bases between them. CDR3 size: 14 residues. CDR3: CASSFRSGHYGYTF. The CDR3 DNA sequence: TGTGCCAGCAGTTTCCGCTCAGGTCACTATGGCTACACCTTC.

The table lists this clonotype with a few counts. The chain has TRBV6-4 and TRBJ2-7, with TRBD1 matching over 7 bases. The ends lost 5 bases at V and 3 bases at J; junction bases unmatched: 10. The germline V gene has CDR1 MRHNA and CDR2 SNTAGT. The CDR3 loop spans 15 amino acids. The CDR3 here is CASSYPGQGVYEQYF. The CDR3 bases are TGTGCCAGCAGTTACCCGGGGCAGGGGGTCTACGAGCAGTACTTC.

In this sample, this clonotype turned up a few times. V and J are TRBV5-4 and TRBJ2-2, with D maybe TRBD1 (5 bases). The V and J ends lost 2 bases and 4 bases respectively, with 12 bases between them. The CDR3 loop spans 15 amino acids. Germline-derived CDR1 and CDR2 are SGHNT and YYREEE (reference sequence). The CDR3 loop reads CASSFGTGRTGELFF. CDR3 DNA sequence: TGTGCCAGCAGCTTCGGTACAGGCCGCACCGGGGAGCTGTTTTTT.

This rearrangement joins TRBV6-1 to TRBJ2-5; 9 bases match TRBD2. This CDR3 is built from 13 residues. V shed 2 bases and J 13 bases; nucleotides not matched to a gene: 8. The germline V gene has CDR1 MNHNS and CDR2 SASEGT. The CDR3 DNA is TGTGCCAGCAGTGAAAAAAGCGGGGGGACCACGTACTTC. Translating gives CASSEKSGGTTYF.

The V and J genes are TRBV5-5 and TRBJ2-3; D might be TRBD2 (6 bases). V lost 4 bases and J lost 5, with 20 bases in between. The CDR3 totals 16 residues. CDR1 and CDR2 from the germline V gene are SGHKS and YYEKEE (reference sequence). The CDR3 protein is CASSPRESAPGDTQYF. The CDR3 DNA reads TGTGCCAGCAGCCCCCGGGAGTCCGCTCCAGGAGATACGCAGTATTTT.

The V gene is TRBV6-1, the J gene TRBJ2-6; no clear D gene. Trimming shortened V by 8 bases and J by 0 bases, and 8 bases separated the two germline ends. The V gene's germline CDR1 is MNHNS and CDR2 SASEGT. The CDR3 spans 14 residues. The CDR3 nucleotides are TGTGCCAGCCACCCTAGCTCTGGGGCCAACGTCCTGACTTTC. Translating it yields CASHPSSGANVLTF.

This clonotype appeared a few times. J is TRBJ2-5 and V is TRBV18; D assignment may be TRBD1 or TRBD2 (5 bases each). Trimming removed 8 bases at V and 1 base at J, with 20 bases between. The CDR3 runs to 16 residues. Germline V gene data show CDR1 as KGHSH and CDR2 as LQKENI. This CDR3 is CASGSGTDNFQETQYF. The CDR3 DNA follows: TGTGCCAGCGGCTCCGGGACCGACAATTTCCAAGAGACCCAGTACTTC.

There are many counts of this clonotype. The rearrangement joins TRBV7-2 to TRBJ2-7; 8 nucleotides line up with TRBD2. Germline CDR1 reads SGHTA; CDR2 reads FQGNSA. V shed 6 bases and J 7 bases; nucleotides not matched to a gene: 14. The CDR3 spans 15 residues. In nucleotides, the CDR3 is TGTGCCAGCAGGGTTAGCGGGGCTCGTTCGGGGGAGCAGTACTTC. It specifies CASRVSGARSGEQYF. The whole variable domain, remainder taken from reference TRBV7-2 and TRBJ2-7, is GAGVSQSPSNKVTEKGKDVELRCDPISGHTALYWYRQSLGQGLEFLIYFQGNSAPDKSGLPSDRFSAERTGGSVSTLTIQRTQQEDSAVYLCASRVSGARSGEQYFGPGTRLTVT.

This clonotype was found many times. The CDR3 region has the DNA TGTGCCAGCAGCCTTACTAGCGGGGGCCCTCTTGGTGAGACCCAGTACTTC. Its protein product is CASSLTSGGPLGETQYF. The rearrangement links TRBV11-2 to TRBJ2-5, with TRBD2 matching 11 bases. This CDR3 comprises 17 residues. After removal of 5 bases from V and 5 bases from J, the junction contained 13 bases not matched to a gene. CDR1 SGHAT and CDR2 FQNNGV come from the germline V gene.